This T cell receptor beta chain was captured in a study of CD8 T cells in Susac syndrome. Germline V gives CDR1 SGHRS, CDR2 YFSETQ. Losses at the gene ends were 2 bases for V and 2 bases for J; bases not matched to a gene: 5. The length of the CDR3 is 15 residues. RNA amounts of 0.5 to 1 ug underwent reverse transcription with random hexamers. TCRdb reprocessed the immunoSEQ multiplex PCR reads with MiXCR, giving one entry per CDR3 protein. The sample shows 110,000 or so distinct CDR3 sequences, 85% to 95% of them seen only once. This clonotype was sampled from a human donor in good health. The chain uses TRBV5-1 and TRBJ2-5; 8 bases map to TRBD2. What was sequenced was CD8+ T cells from PBMCs. CDR3 bases: TGCGCCAGCAGCTTAAAACTAGCGGATCAAGAGACCCAGTACTTC. Protein product: CASSLKLADQETQYF. Looking up the rest from reference TRBV5-1 and TRBJ2-5 gives the full variable domain: KAGVTQTPRYLIKTRGQQVTLSCSPISGHRSVSWYQQTPGQGLQFLFEYFSETQRNKGNFPGRFSGRQFSNSRSEMNVSTLELGDSALYLCASSLKLADQETQYFGPGTRLLVL.